This T cell receptor beta chain is drawn from a study of OX40 agonist ivuxolimab in advanced cancers. Looking at the study overall: One hepatocellular carcinoma and a couple of cutaneous melanoma patients partially responded.

The CDR3 consists of 15 residues. The V gene lost 1 base and the J gene lost 6 bases, with 15 bases spanning the gap. Germline assignment: CDR1 LNHDA and CDR2 SQIVND (reference sequence). Method: immunoSEQ multiplex PCR; TCRdb's copy keeps in-frame clones and lacks some. Altogether tens of thousands of clones are present, 85% being singletons, with the ten largest covering roughly 3%. The chain has TRBV19 and TRBJ1-2; D not resolved. The sequence was collected from an adult with an advanced solid tumor such as melanoma, head and neck, liver or kidney cancer. The sample in question was CD4+ or CD8+ T cells sorted from blood, obtained in a trial of the OX40 agonist ivuxolimab. In DNA, the CDR3 is TGTGCCAGTAGTATAGGCAGGCACTCGTCGGATGGCTACACCTTC. Translation gives CASSIGRHSSDGYTF.